The clone carrying this T cell receptor beta chain was seen just once. These data are taken from a study of blood T cell repertoires in COVID-19. Study-level information: PBMCs, B-cell-depleted T cells, or T cells were the source of the cDNA or gDNA that made up the material.

Assay: immunoSEQ multiplex PCR; the TCRdb copy retains only in-frame clones and omits some. The repertoire includes fewer than 350,000 clones, 85% of them detected once, and 7.2% sits in the top ten. CDR1 and CDR2 from the germline V gene are SGHVS and FQNEAQ. V was cut by 5 bases and J by 1 base, with 18 bases left in between. The CDR3 consists of 17 residues. This receptor was identified in a human donor in a cohort sampled during active COVID-19. The sample was peripheral blood. The rearrangement joins TRBV7-8 to TRBJ2-4, with D possibly matching TRBD1 (6 bases). CDR3: CASSRHRTVSAKNIQYF. The CDR3 DNA reads as TGTGCCAGCAGCCGTCACCGGACAGTCAGTGCCAAAAACATTCAGTACTTC. The variable domain in full, with the rest retrieved from reference TRBV7-8 and TRBJ2-4, is GAGVSQSPRYKVAKRGQDVALRCDPISGHVSLFWYQQALGQGPEFLTYFQNEAQLDKSGLPSDRFFAERPEGSVSTLKIQRTQQEDSAVYLCASSRHRTVSAKNIQYFGAGTRLSVL.